One and the same sample provided the 2 T cell receptor beta chains below, sequenced in a study of shared clonotypes between healthy human individuals. TCRdb keeps only in-frame clones here, not all; method: immunoSEQ multiplex PCR. The data show about 1,500,000 clones, around 97% seen once. Sequenced sample: naive CD4+ T cells sorted from blood. The subset was: CD45RA+ positively selected. These receptors all stem from a man under 40 in good health.

The chain joins TRBV15 to TRBJ2-1, with D possibly being TRBD2 (6 bases). This CDR3 comprises 13 residues. V dropped 8 bases and J dropped 4 bases, with 12 bases sitting between them. Germline CDR1 and CDR2: LNHNV and YYDKDF (reference sequence). CDR3 bases: TGTGCCACCGTCGGGGGTAGGTACAATGAGCAGTTCTTC. Its protein product is CATVGGRYNEQFF. The full variable domain, with the rest looked up from reference TRBV15 and TRBJ2-1, is DAMVIQNPRYQVTQFGKPVTLSCSQTLNHNVMYWYQQKSSQAPKLLFHYYDKDFNNEADTPDNFQSRRPNTSFCFLDIRSPGLGDTAMYLCATVGGRYNEQFFGPGTRLTVL.

With regard to this clone: Other DNA sequences of this sample code for an identical CDR3. This rearrangement joins TRBV28 to TRBJ2-1; a possible D gene is TRBD1 (6 bases). Germline V gene data show CDR1 as MDHEN and CDR2 as SYDVKM. CDR3 length: 12 amino acids. Trimming left V 5 bases short and J 7 bases short, with 9 bases between. CDR3 loop: CASSLRGNEQFF. Written as DNA, the CDR3 is TGTGCCAGCAGTCTCAGGGGAAATGAGCAGTTCTTC.